These T cell receptor beta chains were read from a single sample in a study of CD8 T cells in ankylosing spondylitis. TCRdb reprocessed the 5' RACE reads via MiXCR and lists one record per CDR3 protein. Here the sample spans some 220,000 distinct CDR3 sequences, under 12% being singletons. Sequenced material: blood, either unsorted or a sorted T cell fraction (not recorded which). The source is a male donor with ankylosing spondylitis or in good health (not recorded which). CDR3s include the opening cysteine and the closing phenylalanine or tryptophan. A D gene is named only where the DNA matches it firmly. For some rows the clone size is stated as once, few or many, or as a class when expanded; others skip it.

- TRBJ2-1 many TRBV12-3/TRBV12-4 TGTGCCAGCAGCCCGGGACTTCGCTGGGATGAGCAGTTCTTC CASSPGLRWDEQFF
- TRBJ2-7 many TRBV16 TGTGCCAGCAGCCCCACCCAGGGTAGCGAGCAGTACTTC CASSPTQGSEQYF
- TRBJ1-1 many TRBV30 TGTGCCTGGACAGCGGAAAGGGACACTGAAGCTTTCTTT CAWTAERDTEAFF
TRBD2 TRBJ2-7 - TRBV4-1 TGCGCCAGCAGCCAAGATTTCCTAGCGGGAAGCTACGAGCAGTACTTC CASSQDFLAGSYEQYF
TRBD2 TRBJ2-3 - TRBV29-1 TGCAGCGTTGAACTAGCGGCTACAGATACGCAGTATTTT CSVELAATDTQYF
- TRBJ1-1 few TRBV5-8 TGTGCCAGCAGCTTGGAGGGAGGGCACACTGAAGCTTTCTTT CASSLEGGHTEAFF
TRBD2 TRBJ2-7 few TRBV12-3/TRBV12-4 TGTGCCAGCAGTTTCTCCCGGACTAGCGGGAAACCTATTACCTACGAGCAGTACTTC CASSFSRTSGKPITYEQYF
- TRBJ2-2 many TRBV6-1 TGTGCCAGCAGTAGGGATCCATCAGGGGAGCTGTTTTTT CASSRDPSGELFF
- TRBJ1-6 many TRBV2 TGTGCCAGCAGCGTGACGGACTCCTATAATTCACCCCTCCACTTT CASSVTDSYNSPLHF
- TRBJ1-6 - TRBV11-2 TGTGCCAGCAGCTTAAGGGGCGATTCACCCCTCCACTTT CASSLRGDSPLHF
TRBD2 TRBJ2-1 many TRBV10-2 TGCGCCAGCAGTGAGCGGGCGGGAGGACTCCTAGGTGAGCAGTTCTTC CASSERAGGLLGEQFF
- TRBJ1-5 - TRBV12-5 TGTGCTAGTGGTTTCGGACAGAGCCAGCATTTT CASGFGQSQHF
- TRBJ1-5 few TRBV4-1 TGCGCCAGCACCACAGAGGGGTTCAGCAATCAGCCCCAGCATTTT CASTTEGFSNQPQHF
TRBD1 TRBJ2-5 - TRBV30 TGTGCCTGGAGTTACGGACAGGGGGGAGAGACCCAGTACTTC CAWSYGQGGETQYF
TRBD2 TRBJ2-1 many TRBV10-1 TGCGCCAGCAGTGAGCGGGCTAGCGGGACGACCAATGAGCAGTTCTTC CASSERASGTTNEQFF
- TRBJ2-7 many TRBV12-3/TRBV12-4 TGTGCCAGCAGTTTAGCGCTTCACGAGCAGTACTTC CASSLALHEQYF
- TRBJ1-2 many TRBV12-3/TRBV12-4 TGTGCCAGCGGGAAAGGGGTGGCTGGCTACACCTTC CASGKGVAGYTF
TRBD1 TRBJ2-3 many TRBV10-3 TGTGCCATCAGCGGACAGGGCTCTCGGGAAGATACGCAGTATTTT CAISGQGSREDTQYF
TRBD1 TRBJ1-6 many TRBV20-1 TGCAGTGCTAGAGACTCGACAGGGAACTCCTATAATTCACCCCTCCACTTT CSARDSTGNSYNSPLHF
TRBD1 TRBJ2-1 few TRBV5-1 TGCGCCAGCAGCTCAATCCTCCGGGACAGGTCGAATAATGAGCAGTTCTTC CASSSILRDRSNNEQFF
TRBD1 TRBJ2-7 many TRBV2 TGTGCCAGCAAACTCGGGGACAGTACCCACTCATCCTCCTACGAGCAGTACTTC CASKLGDSTHSSSYEQYF
- TRBJ2-1 many TRBV30 TGTGCCTGGTCCAAGGAGCGTCAGGATGAGCAGTTCTTC CAWSKERQDEQFF
TRBD2 TRBJ2-2 - TRBV5-1 TGCGCCAGCAGCTTGAGGGCTAGCGGGATTGAACTAAACACCGGGGAGCTGTTTTTT CASSLRASGIELNTGELFF
TRBD1 TRBJ1-2 few TRBV3-1 TGTGCCAGCAGCCAAAATCCCCAGGGGGGCTACTATGGCTACACCTTC CASSQNPQGGYYGYTF
TRBD1 TRBJ2-1 many TRBV6-1 TGTGCCAGCAGTCCACGGAGACAGGGGGCACGCAATGAGCAGTTCTTC CASSPRRQGARNEQFF
- TRBJ1-2 few TRBV4-2 TGTGCCAGCAGCCAAGGGGTTCGACAGGCGGGCTATGGCTACACCTTC CASSQGVRQAGYGYTF
TRBD1 TRBJ1-1 many TRBV29-1 TGCAGCGTGGCGGACAGGGGCTACACTGAAGCTTTCTTT CSVADRGYTEAFF
- TRBJ2-3 many TRBV10-3 TGTGCCATCAATGACGGCTTACAGGGTCATACGCAGTATTTT CAINDGLQGHTQYF
- TRBJ2-7 few TRBV7-9 TGTGCCAGCAGCCCATTGGGCGTAGCCTACGAGCAGTACTTC CASSPLGVAYEQYF
- TRBJ1-1 many TRBV25-1 TGTGCCAGCAGTGAATATGGGAGGGCAACTTTCTTT CASSEYGRATFF
TRBD2 TRBJ2-5 many TRBV20-1 TGCAGTGCTACTTCCCTGGCGGGAGGTGGAGAGACCCAGTACTTC CSATSLAGGGETQYF
- TRBJ1-1 many TRBV12-5 TGTGCTAGTGCCGCCCCGGCCCTGACAAGGAACACTGAAGCTTTCTTT CASAAPALTRNTEAFF
- TRBJ1-6 many TRBV20-1 TGCAGTGCTTGGCGAACAAATTCACCCCTCCACTTT CSAWRTNSPLHF
TRBD2 TRBJ2-1 many TRBV5-1 TGCGCCAGCAGCGTCTTATCTAGCGGGGGGGACAATGAGCAGTTCTTC CASSVLSSGGDNEQFF
- TRBJ2-7 many TRBV7-9 TGTGCCAGCAGCTTAGCCGTCGGGGCCAGCTCCTACGAGCAGTACTTC CASSLAVGASSYEQYF